The T cell receptor (beta chain) under discussion was sequenced for a study of spatial heterogeneity in lung cancer (dated by TCRdb to 2018 to 2020). Study-level background: Beta-chain transcripts were consistently detected in greater numbers than alpha-chain transcripts, which likely reflects a higher abundance of beta-chain transcripts. In the raw uncorrected reads, each unique combination of TCR and UMI appeared on average more than ten times. TCR alpha and beta repertoires were quantitatively compared across multiple tumor regions, matched nontumor lung and blood in non-small cell lung cancer. Nonsynonymous mutation counts, determined by whole-exome sequencing of tumor tissue, were related to TCR repertoire features. At surgery, both alpha and beta chains were TCR-sequenced in 200 to 250 tumor regions, approximately 64 matched nontumor lung samples and 56 PBMC samples. Overall results and qualifications from the work: Additional single-cell paired TCR alpha and beta sequencing was considered necessary to confirm, at a functional level, the hypothesis that regional TCRs recognize regional mutations. Ubiquitous expanded tumor TCRs showed up in blood more often at tumor resection than at routine follow-up.

The receptor library was made with 5' RACE. The sample was run on a NextSeq 500. The TCR library protocol attached a unique molecular identifier to each TCR cDNA molecule to allow correction of PCR and sequencing errors. Regarding the original processing steps: TCR identification, UMI-based error correction and CDR3 extraction were performed with Decombinator tools. Expanded TCRs were defined as those above a frequency of 2 per 1,000, corresponding to the top 1% of the tumor frequency distribution. Each repertoire was subsampled 100 times to 5,000 TCRs, after which Renyi diversity was computed with the R vegan package. CDR3 similarity networks were built from amino acid triplet string-kernel similarity, with CDR3s being connected when pairwise similarity was above 0.82. In-frame beta chains were kept once TCRdb had trimmed the public reads at Q25 with fastp and called clones with MiXCR. Rows with a matching CDR3 protein are joined into one entry that keeps the most common DNA and genes. In this record, the V and J calls reflect TCRdb's handling and not the investigators' own analysis. This sample comprises 25,000 to 35,000 distinct CDR3 sequences, about 8.1% of them detected only once. Jointly, the top ten make up under 40% of the sample.

Reading from cysteine to phenylalanine, the CDR3 counts 14 amino acids. Here the CDR3 DNA is all that survives: 42 bases in frame from base 1. Compared with germline, V lacks 10 bases and J lacks 0 bases; bases without a gene match: 5. The germline V gene provides CDR1 ENHRY and CDR2 SYGVKD. In the paper's terms, the time point label means: sample taken at primary tumor resection. For TCR sequencing, whole RNA was extracted from tumor and nontumor lung tissue, or from cryopreserved PBMC samples, and no cell sorting was done. Samples were obtained from 65 to 90 patients with early-stage, untreated non-small cell lung cancer from the lung TRACERx cohort. A patient was chosen for TCR sequencing only when enough RNA was available from at least two tumor regions. This clonotype showed up just a few times. Its cognate antigen has yet to be identified. There are no base qualities to consult, and no much larger clone falls within one base.

The receptor comes from a female donor with early-stage non-small cell lung cancer. Here the chain combines TRBV10-3 and TRBJ1-1; 10 of the junction bases match TRBD1. The sample consisted of PBMCs, taken at surgery. DNA sequence: TGTGCCACCTGGACAGGGGGGGTGAACACTGAAGCTTTCTTT. It translates to CATWTGGVNTEAFF.